A single T cell receptor (beta chain) is shown here with its context. The CDR3 has 14 residues. J gave up 4 bases and V 7 bases, and 4 bases lay outside the gene matches. Germline-derived CDR1 and CDR2 are MNHNS and SASEGT. This sample is drawn from a study of CDR3 diversity in severe acne. MiXCR, run by TCRdb on the PCR reads, gives a single entry per CDR3 protein. Here the sample spans about 84,000 distinct CDR3 sequences, around 50% being singletons. This rearrangement joins TRBV6-1 to TRBJ2-7, with 13 bases matching TRBD2. Specimen: blood. The sequence derives from a male donor in good health, without acne. CDR3 bases: TGTGCCAGCAAGGGACTAGCGGGGTCGTACGAGCAGTACTTC. Protein: CASKGLAGSYEQYF.